These T cell receptor beta chains were read from a single sample in a study of post-analysis software for immune sequencing data. TCRdb ran MiXCR on the PCR reads and lists one entry per CDR3 protein. Of approximately 570,000 distinct CDR3 sequences in the sample, roughly 46% were seen once. Sequencing input: blood. The receptors stem from a girl under 18 with multiple sclerosis. The CDR3 runs from the conserved cysteine through the conserved F or W. D genes are given only for firm matches. Size is stated for part of the rows, as once, few or many counts, or as a class when the clone is expanded.

abundance	v_gene	d_gene	j_gene	CDR3nt	CDR3aa
.	TRBV6-9	.	TRBJ2-3	TGTGCCCCCAAAACTCAAGATACGCAGTATTTT	CAPKTQDTQYF
.	TRBV30	TRBD2	TRBJ2-5	TGTGCCTGGAGTGTGACGGGAGGGCCGGAGGAGCAGTACTTC	CAWSVTGGPEEQYF
.	TRBV6-2/TRBV6-3	TRBD2	TRBJ2-7	TGTGCCAGCAGTTACATGACGGGACTAGCGGGCGCACACTCCTACGAGCAGTACTTC	CASSYMTGLAGAHSYEQYF
few	TRBV6-5	.	TRBJ2-5	TGTGCCAGCACCACGGGCAGGCTTCAAGAGACCCAGTACTTC	CASTTGRLQETQYF
few	TRBV29-1	TRBD2	TRBJ2-5	TGCAGCGCGGGAGGCGAGACCCAGTACTTC	CSAGGETQYF
.	TRBV6-4	TRBD2	TRBJ2-7	TGTGCCAGCAGGGCCGGGACTAGCGGGCACCTTTGGGGCGAGCAGTACTTC	CASRAGTSGHLWGEQYF
.	TRBV6-1	TRBD2	TRBJ2-3	TGTGCCAGCAGTGACGGCGGGAGGACCGCAGATACGCAGTATTTT	CASSDGGRTADTQYF
.	TRBV12-3/TRBV12-4	.	TRBJ1-2	TGTGCCAGCAGTCCCGCCCAGGTCGCAGGCTACACCTTC	CASSPAQVAGYTF
once	TRBV3-1	TRBD2	TRBJ2-5	TGTGCCAGCAGCCAAGAGTGGACGCGGGGGGGCCGGGAGCAGTACTTC	CASSQEWTRGGREQYF
.	TRBV5-1	TRBD1	TRBJ1-2	TGCGCCAGCAGCTTGGGCCCCGGGACAGCCAACTATGGCTACACCTTC	CASSLGPGTANYGYTF
few	TRBV12-3/TRBV12-4	TRBD2	TRBJ2-5	TGTGCCAGCAGTCGACTAGCGGGGGCAGAGACCCAGTACTTC	CASSRLAGAETQYF
.	TRBV7-3	.	TRBJ2-7	TGTGCCAGCAGCTTAGATGCAGGGCTCTCCTACGAGCAGTACTTC	CASSLDAGLSYEQYF
.	TRBV27	TRBD1	TRBJ1-2	TGTGCCAGCAGGACAGGGGGCCCCGGGCCGGGGTATGGCTACACCTTC	CASRTGGPGPGYGYTF
.	TRBV20-1	.	TRBJ2-5	TGCAGTGCTAGAGCCCTTTTTGGGCCTGGAGAGACCCAGTACTTC	CSARALFGPGETQYF
.	TRBV10-3	TRBD1	TRBJ2-3	TGTGCCATCAGTGATCGGGACAGGAACACAGATACGCAGTATTTT	CAISDRDRNTDTQYF
few	TRBV3-1	.	TRBJ1-2	TGTGCCAGCAGCCCCCTGTTTGAGAGTGGCTACACCTTC	CASSPLFESGYTF
.	TRBV7-3	.	TRBJ1-1	TGTGCCAGCAGCTTATCCCCCCCGGGGGGGGGCCACTTGAACACTGAAGCTTTCTTT	CASSLSPPGGGHLNTEAFF
.	TRBV5-6	.	TRBJ2-7	TGTGCCAGCACCTGGGGATCCCAACGGGGCGAGCAGTACTTC	CASTWGSQRGEQYF
few	TRBV14	TRBD1	TRBJ2-3	TGTGCCAGCAGCCCCCCGCCGGGACAGGGGCGAAATGGGCAGTATTTT	CASSPPPGQGRNGQYF
few	TRBV7-6	TRBD2	TRBJ2-1	TGTGCCAGCAGCTTAGAGTCGCGACTAGCCAACAATGAGCAGTTCTTC	CASSLESRLANNEQFF
.	TRBV7-2	.	TRBJ2-7	TGTGCCAGCAGCCAAAGGACGGGGCATTACGAGCAGTACTTC	CASSQRTGHYEQYF
.	TRBV11-2	.	TRBJ2-4	TGTGCCAGCAGCCCTTATCGAGGGGCCAAAAACATTCAGTACTTC	CASSPYRGAKNIQYF
.	TRBV5-1	TRBD1	TRBJ2-7	TGCGCCAGCAGCTTAAGACAGGGGGCGTATGCCCCCTACGAGCAGTACTTC	CASSLRQGAYAPYEQYF
.	TRBV6-5	TRBD2	TRBJ2-1	TGTGCCAGCACTAGACTAGCGGGAGGGGTGGGTGAGCAGTTCTTC	CASTRLAGGVGEQFF
few	TRBV12-3/TRBV12-4	.	TRBJ2-7	TGTGCCAGCAGGACCGGGACGGTTAACTACGAGCAGTACTTC	CASRTGTVNYEQYF
.	TRBV30	.	TRBJ1-1	TGTGCCTGGAGTGGGGCAGGAAACACTGAAGCTTTCTTT	CAWSGAGNTEAFF
.	TRBV10-2	TRBD2	TRBJ2-3	TGCGCCAGCAGGACTAGCGGGGCTCTAGGGGATGCGCAGTATTTT	CASRTSGALGDAQYF
.	TRBV12-3/TRBV12-4	.	TRBJ2-1	TGTGCCAGCAGTTTGGAAGAGACCTACAATGAGCAGTTCTTC	CASSLEETYNEQFF
few	TRBV29-1	.	TRBJ2-1	TGCAGCGCCAGATCTCATGAGCAGTTCTTC	CSARSHEQFF
.	TRBV12-3/TRBV12-4	TRBD2	TRBJ2-7	TGTGCCAGCAGTTCCCTACTAGCGGGAGCCTACGAGCAGTACTTC	CASSSLLAGAYEQYF
few	TRBV7-9	.	TRBJ2-6	TGTGCCAGCAGCTCCGGGGACTCTGGGGCCAACGTCCTGACTTTC	CASSSGDSGANVLTF
.	TRBV12-5	.	TRBJ2-2	TGTGCTAGTGGTTCCGGACAGAACACCGGGGAGCTGTTTTTT	CASGSGQNTGELFF
few	TRBV5-1	TRBD1	TRBJ1-6	TGCGCCAGCAGCTTGGGGATGACAGGGGGCAATTCACCCCTCCACTTT	CASSLGMTGGNSPLHF
.	TRBV7-9	.	TRBJ1-2	TGTGCCAGCAGCGGCCAGGGGATCTATGGCTACACCTTC	CASSGQGIYGYTF
few	TRBV7-9	.	TRBJ2-5	TGTGCCAGCAGCTTAGCTAGGACTACCTACGAAGAGACCCAGTACTTC	CASSLARTTYEETQYF
once	TRBV15	TRBD1	TRBJ1-2	TGTGCCACCAGCAGCCCGGGACAGGGGGCCTTTTCTGGCTACACCTTC	CATSSPGQGAFSGYTF
.	TRBV28	.	TRBJ1-2	TGTGCCAGCAGTTCCGGACTGACGAGGAACTATGGCTACACCTTC	CASSSGLTRNYGYTF
once	TRBV7-2	TRBD1	TRBJ2-5	TGTGCCAGCAGCTCAGAATCCAGGGGGTGGGAGACCCAGTACTTC	CASSSESRGWETQYF
.	TRBV29-1	TRBD1	TRBJ2-3	TGCAGCGCGGGACAGCTACTCACAGATACGCAGTATTTT	CSAGQLLTDTQYF
.	TRBV5-1	.	TRBJ2-7	TGCGCCAGCAGCCTGGACGGACAGAACTCCTACGAGCAGTACTTC	CASSLDGQNSYEQYF
.	TRBV12-3/TRBV12-4	.	TRBJ2-7	TGTGCCAGCAGTTTAGTGGAGGGGGCCTACGAGCAGTACTTC	CASSLVEGAYEQYF
few	TRBV7-2	TRBD2	TRBJ2-2	TGTGCCAGCAGCCTAAGCGGCGGGAGTTCCACCGGGGAGCTGTTTTTT	CASSLSGGSSTGELFF
.	TRBV7-6	.	TRBJ2-7	TGTGCCAGCAGCTTATTCTCCCCCTACAATGAGCAGTACTTC	CASSLFSPYNEQYF
few	TRBV29-1	.	TRBJ1-2	TGCAGCGTGCCCTTCGACGGCTATGGCTACACCTTC	CSVPFDGYGYTF
.	TRBV7-9	.	TRBJ2-1	TGTGCCAGCAGCTTAGCCGGGGTTACGAGCAATGAGCAGTTCTTC	CASSLAGVTSNEQFF
few	TRBV20-1	.	TRBJ2-7	TGCAGTGCTAGAGTCAGGGGCAGCGAGCAGTACTTC	CSARVRGSEQYF
.	TRBV12-3/TRBV12-4	.	TRBJ2-7	TGTGCCAGCAGTCCCCGACAGTACTACGAGCAGTACTTC	CASSPRQYYEQYF
few	TRBV6-5	.	TRBJ2-5	TGTGCCAGCAGACAAAGGGTGTGGGAGACCCAGTACTTC	CASRQRVWETQYF
.	TRBV7-2	.	TRBJ2-7	TGTGCCAGCAGCTTAGCGACCGGACAGACCTACGAGCAGTACTTC	CASSLATGQTYEQYF
few	TRBV12-3/TRBV12-4	.	TRBJ2-3	TGTGCCAGCACCAGTCCGGGACACAGCACTGATACGCAGTATTTT	CASTSPGHSTDTQYF